These 10 T cell receptor beta chains share one sample of origin, sequenced in a study of T-cell reconstitution after alpha-beta-depleted transplantation in children (TCRdb year 2016). The sample's treatment or condition label, in plain terms: allogeneic hematopoietic cell transplantation with graft depleted of TCRalphabeta T cells and CD19 B cells. What the study reported, not specific to this receptor: The frequencies of hyperexpanded clones fell over the following months, and after one year, T-cell counts and TCRbeta diversity were mostly attributed to newly produced T cells.

Receptor amplification or capture employed PCR. Sequencing instrument: Illumina HiSeq 2500. To normalize quantification of the TCRbeta repertoire, the TCR libraries were built with molecular barcoding that relied on unique molecular identifiers. TCRdb redid the processing of the public reads, applying fastp at Q25 and MiXCR, and retained in-frame beta chains. Each CDR3 protein gets just one entry, which takes the most common genes and DNA from the rows behind it. The sample table holds a few hundred thousand distinct CDR3 sequences, of which around 7.1% were seen once. 9.1% of the sample is held by the ten biggest clonotypes. These receptors are not linked to any known antigen. This specimen was peripheral blood, taken 360 days after TCRalphabeta/CD19-depleted stem cell transplant. Receptor source: a female patient between 2 and 15 years old who had a stem cell transplant for Fanconi anemia, so the T cells may come from the graft donor.

This sequence joins TRBV6-1 and TRBJ2-1, with 16 bases matching TRBD2. Germline CDR1 reads MNHNS; CDR2 reads SASEGT. With 6 bases clipped from V and 8 bases from J, the junction kept 4 bases outside the gene matches. This CDR3 region has 15 residues. The CDR3, as DNA: TGTGCCAGCAGGGCCGGGACTAGCGGGGGGGATGAGCAGTTCTTC. Translated: CASRAGTSGGDEQFF.

This rearrangement joins TRBV28 to TRBJ2-7; perhaps D is TRBD1 or TRBD2 (5 bases each). Germline V gene data show CDR1 as MDHEN and CDR2 as SYDVKM. There are 15 residues in the CDR3. The V end lost 2 bases, the J end lost 1 base, and 12 bases lay between the germline ends. CDR3 coding DNA: TGTGCCAGCAGTTTAACCGGGGCCCCATCCTACGAGCAGTACGTC. Amino acids: CASSLTGAPSYEQYV.

This clonotype was picked up a small number of times. In DNA form, the CDR3 reads TGTGCCAGCAGCGCAAGGGGACAGGGGGATTATGAGCAGTTCTTC. Its translation: CASSARGQGDYEQFF. This rearrangement joins TRBV9 to TRBJ2-1, with 11 nucleotides matching TRBD1. V lost 3 bases and J lost 8; bases outside the gene matches: 7. The germline gives CDR1 SGDLS, CDR2 YYNGEE. This CDR3 has 15 amino acids.

The table lists this clonotype with many counts. V and J are TRBV5-1 and TRBJ2-3; 8 nucleotides align to TRBD1. This CDR3 comprises 15 residues. J lost 5 bases, V lost 4 bases, and 9 bases had no gene match. Germline CDR1 SGHRS, CDR2 YFSETQ. CDR3 sequence (DNA): TGCGCCAGCAGCCTCCAAGCACAGGGGGGAGATACGCAGTATTTT. Translation gives CASSLQAQGGDTQYF.

This clonotype was counted at least ten times. The J gene is TRBJ2-3, the V gene TRBV29-1, with 14 bases lining up with TRBD2. The CDR3 contains 17 residues. Germline CDR1 reads SQVTM; CDR2 reads ANQGSEA. V dropped 6 bases and J dropped 2; count of bases not matched to a gene: 10. The CDR3 loop reads CSVRPGLAGVVTDTQYF. CDR3 DNA sequence: TGCAGCGTGCGACCGGGACTAGCGGGAGTTGTCACAGATACGCAGTATTTT.

The genes are TRBV15 and TRBJ1-1; no clear D gene. The CDR3 consists of 15 residues. The germline V gene has CDR1 LNHNV and CDR2 YYDKDF (reference sequence). With 2 bases removed from V and 5 bases from J, the gap between germline ends came to 15 bases. CDR3 residues: CATSRFSVGGTEAFF. CDR3 nucleotides: TGTGCCACCAGCAGATTTTCCGTGGGCGGGACTGAAGCTTTCTTT.

This clonotype has only a few counts. The chain uses TRBV7-3 and TRBJ1-1; 7 positions agree with TRBD1. The CDR3 spans 16 residues. J gave up 0 bases and V 0 bases, and 4 bases lay outside the gene matches. CDR1 and CDR2 from the germline V gene are SGHTA and FQGTGA. Written as DNA, the CDR3 is TGTGCCAGCAGCTTAACAGGGACAGCAATGAACACTGAAGCTTTCTTT. As protein: CASSLTGTAMNTEAFF.

This clonotype was seen many times. This rearrangement joins TRBV5-6 to TRBJ1-1; TRBD1 is a possible D gene (6 bases). Trimming took off 4 bases at V and 7 bases at J, with 11 bases between the two ends. There are 12 residues in the CDR3. Germline loops: CDR1 SGHDT, CDR2 YYEEEE. The CDR3 DNA is TGTGCCAGCAGCCCCGGACAGCTTGAAGCTTTCTTT. It translates to CASSPGQLEAFF.

This clonotype was seen many times. The chain uses TRBV12-3 or TRBV12-4 and TRBJ2-7; 8 bases align to TRBD1. Trimming removed 6 bases from V and 4 bases from J; junction bases left unmatched: 8. CDR3 length: 14 amino acids. For the CDR3, the DNA is TGTGCCAGCAGCCCTGGACAGGGTAAATACGAGCAGTACTTC. Protein sequence: CASSPGQGKYEQYF.

There are many counts of this clonotype. The chain combines TRBV18 with TRBJ2-2; 9 positions agree with TRBD1. After removal of 0 bases from V and 4 bases from J, the junction contained 0 bases not matched to a gene. CDR3 length: 15 amino acids. CDR1 KGHSH and CDR2 LQKENI come from the germline V gene. DNA for the CDR3: TGTGCCAGCTCACCACCGGACAGGGGCACCGGGGAGCTGTTTTTT. It encodes CASSPPDRGTGELFF.